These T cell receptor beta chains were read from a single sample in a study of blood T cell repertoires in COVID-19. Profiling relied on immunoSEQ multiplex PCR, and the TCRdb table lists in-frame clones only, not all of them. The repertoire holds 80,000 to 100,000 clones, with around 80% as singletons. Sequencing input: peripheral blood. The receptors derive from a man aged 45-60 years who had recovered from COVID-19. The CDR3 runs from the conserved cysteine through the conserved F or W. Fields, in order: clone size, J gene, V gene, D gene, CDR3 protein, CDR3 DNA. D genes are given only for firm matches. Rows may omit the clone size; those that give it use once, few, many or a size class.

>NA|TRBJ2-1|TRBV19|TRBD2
CASSITGGNNEQFF
TGTGCCAGTAGTATCACGGGGGGAAACAATGAGCAGTTCTTC
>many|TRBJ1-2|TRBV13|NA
CASSLGGRNYGYTF
TGTGCCAGCAGCTTAGGTGGCAGAAACTATGGCTACACCTTC
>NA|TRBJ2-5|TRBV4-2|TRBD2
CASSPRGGIQETQYF
TGTGCCAGCAGCCCTCGCGGGGGGATTCAAGAGACCCAGTACTTC
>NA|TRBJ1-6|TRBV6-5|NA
CASRDAGNSPLHF
TGTGCCAGCAGGGACGCGGGTAATTCACCCCTCCACTTT
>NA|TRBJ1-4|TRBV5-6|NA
CASSPGNRANEKLFF
TGTGCCAGCAGCCCAGGCAACAGGGCTAATGAAAAACTGTTTTTT
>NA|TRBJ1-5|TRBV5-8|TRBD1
CASSVHRGTNQPQHF
TGTGCCAGCAGCGTTCACAGGGGAACAAATCAGCCCCAGCATTTT
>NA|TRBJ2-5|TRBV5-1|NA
CASSRDLQETQYF
TGCGCCAGCAGCCGGGACTTACAAGAGACCCAGTACTTC
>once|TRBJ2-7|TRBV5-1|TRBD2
CASSIGLAGAYEQYF
TGCGCCAGCAGCATTGGACTAGCGGGAGCCTACGAGCAGTACTTC
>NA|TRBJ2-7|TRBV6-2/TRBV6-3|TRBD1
CASSSQGAYEQYF
TGTGCCAGCAGTTCTCAGGGGGCCTACGAGCAGTACTTC
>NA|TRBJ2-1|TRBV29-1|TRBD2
CSVERPAGVYNEQFF
TGCAGCGTTGAACGGCCAGCGGGAGTCTACAATGAGCAGTTCTTC
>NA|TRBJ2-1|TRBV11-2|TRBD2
CASSSGLASEGFF
TGTGCCAGCAGCTCGGGACTAGCGTCAGAGGGGTTCTTC
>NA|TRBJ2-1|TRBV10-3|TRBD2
CAIRGTSGGDEQFF
TGTGCCATCAGAGGGACTAGCGGAGGCGATGAGCAGTTCTTC
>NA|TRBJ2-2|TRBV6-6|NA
CASSYSRQTNTGELFF
TGTGCCAGCAGTTACTCGCGGCAGACGAACACCGGGGAGCTGTTTTTT
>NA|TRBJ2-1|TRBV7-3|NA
CASSPTPGLSYNEQFF
TGTGCCAGCAGCCCCACCCCCGGACTCTCTTACAATGAGCAGTTCTTC
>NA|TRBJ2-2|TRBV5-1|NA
CASSLTTAGELFF
TGCGCCAGCAGCCTCACTACCGCCGGGGAGCTGTTTTTT
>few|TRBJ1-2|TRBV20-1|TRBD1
CSASARGRNGYTF
TGCAGTGCTAGTGCGAGGGGGCGGAATGGCTACACCTTC
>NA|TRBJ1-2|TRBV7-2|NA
CASSLDPSVHQGYTF
TGTGCCAGCAGCTTAGATCCGTCGGTTCATCAAGGCTACACCTTC
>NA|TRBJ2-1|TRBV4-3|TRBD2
CASSLSIAGGQYNEQFF
TGCGCCAGCAGCCTCTCCATAGCGGGAGGGCAGTACAATGAGCAGTTCTTC
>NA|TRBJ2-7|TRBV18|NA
CASSPGRGVNEQYF
TGTGCCAGCTCACCAGGGCGGGGCGTCAACGAGCAGTACTTC
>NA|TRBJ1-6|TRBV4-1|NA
CASSQDRRASDNSPLHF
TGCGCCAGCAGCCAAGATAGGAGGGCGAGTGACAATTCACCCCTCCACTTT
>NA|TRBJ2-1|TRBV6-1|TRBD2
CASSGRKYGTSGSYEQFF
TGTGCCAGCAGTGGACGAAAATACGGGACTAGCGGGAGCTATGAGCAGTTCTTC
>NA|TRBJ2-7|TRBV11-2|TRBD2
CASSLGTSVSYEQYF
TGTGCCAGCAGCTTGGGGACTAGCGTGTCGTACGAGCAGTACTTC
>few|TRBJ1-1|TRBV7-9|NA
CASSHQQGTEAFF
TGTGCCAGCAGCCACCAACAGGGAACTGAAGCTTTCTTT
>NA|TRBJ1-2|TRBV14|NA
CASSPGVNYGYTF
TGTGCCAGCAGCCCAGGTGTTAACTATGGCTACACCTTC
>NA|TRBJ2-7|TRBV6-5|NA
CASRGPGTYEQYF
TGTGCCAGCAGAGGCCCGGGGACCTACGAGCAGTACTTC
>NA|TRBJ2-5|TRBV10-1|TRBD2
CASSVPSGRARETQYF
TGCGCCAGCAGTGTGCCTAGCGGGAGGGCCAGAGAGACCCAGTACTTC
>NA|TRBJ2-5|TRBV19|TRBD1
CATPLTGLRETQYF
TGTGCCACCCCCCTGACAGGGTTGCGCGAGACCCAGTACTTC
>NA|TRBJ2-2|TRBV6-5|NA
CASSLDKTGELFF
TGTGCCAGCAGTTTGGACAAGACCGGGGAGCTGTTTTTT
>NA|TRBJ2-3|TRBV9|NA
CASSVKASAYTDTQYF
TGTGCCAGCAGCGTAAAAGCTAGCGCTTACACAGATACGCAGTATTTT
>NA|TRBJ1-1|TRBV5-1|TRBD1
CASSLEAGGSTEAFF
TGCGCCAGCAGCTTGGAGGCAGGGGGGAGCACTGAAGCTTTCTTT
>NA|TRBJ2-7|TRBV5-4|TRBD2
CASSSASGRSYEQYF
TGTGCCAGCAGCTCTGCTAGCGGGAGGTCCTACGAGCAGTACTTC
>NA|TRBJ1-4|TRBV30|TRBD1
CAWTTGGFEKLFF
TGTGCCTGGACGACAGGGGGCTTTGAAAAACTGTTTTTT
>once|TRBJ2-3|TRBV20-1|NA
CSASVAGSTDTQYF
TGCAGTGCTAGTGTGGCGGGGAGCACAGATACGCAGTATTTT
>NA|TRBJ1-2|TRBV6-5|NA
CASSYGGNYGYTF
TGTGCCAGCAGTTATGGCGGCAACTATGGCTACACCTTC
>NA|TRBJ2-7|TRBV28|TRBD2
CASNPTSVSYEQYF
TGTGCCAGCAACCCTACTAGCGTGTCCTACGAGCAGTACTTC
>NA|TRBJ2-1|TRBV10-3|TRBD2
CAISAWREYEQFF
TGTGCCATCAGTGCCTGGCGGGAGTATGAGCAGTTCTTC
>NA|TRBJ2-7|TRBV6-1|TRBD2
CASSEALAGGVDEQYF
TGTGCCAGCAGTGAAGCGCTAGCGGGGGGGGTCGACGAGCAGTACTTC
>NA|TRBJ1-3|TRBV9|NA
CASSALQGLSGNTIYF
TGTGCCAGCAGCGCCCTCCAGGGGCTCTCTGGAAACACCATATATTTT
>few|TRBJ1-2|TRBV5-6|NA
CASSLRRRDGYTF
TGTGCCAGCAGCTTAAGGAGGAGGGATGGCTACACCTTC
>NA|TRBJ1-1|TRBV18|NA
CASSPPAGANTEAFF
TGTGCCAGCTCACCACCGGCGGGGGCGAACACTGAAGCTTTCTTT
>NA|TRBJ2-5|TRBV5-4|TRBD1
CASSVTGTGVETQYF
TGTGCCAGCAGCGTTACCGGGACAGGGGTAGAGACCCAGTACTTC
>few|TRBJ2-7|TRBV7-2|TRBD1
CASSTRTGEGYEQYF
TGTGCCAGCAGCACCAGGACAGGGGAGGGCTACGAGCAGTACTTC
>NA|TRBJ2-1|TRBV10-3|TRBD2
CAIRGTSGSFDEQFF
TGTGCCATCAGGGGGACTAGCGGGAGTTTCGATGAGCAGTTCTTC
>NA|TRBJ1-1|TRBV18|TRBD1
CASSGTGGTEAFF
TGTGCCAGCTCTGGGACAGGGGGCACTGAAGCTTTCTTT
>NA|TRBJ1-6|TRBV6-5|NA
CASEGLPGSPLHF
TGTGCCAGCGAAGGCTTGCCGGGGTCACCCCTCCACTTT
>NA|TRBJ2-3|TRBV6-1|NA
CASSEYVAVPTDTQYF
TGTGCCAGCAGTGAATATGTGGCAGTGCCCACAGATACGCAGTATTTT
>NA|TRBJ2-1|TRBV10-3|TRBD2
CAISERLAGGTYNEQFF
TGTGCCATCAGTGAAAGACTAGCGGGAGGTACCTACAATGAGCAGTTCTTC
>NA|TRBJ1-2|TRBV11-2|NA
CASSFGGTGYTF
TGTGCCAGCAGCTTCGGGGGGACAGGCTACACCTTC
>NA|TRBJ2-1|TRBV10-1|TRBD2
CASSELAIASYNEQFF
TGCGCCAGCAGCGAACTAGCGATCGCTTCCTACAATGAGCAGTTCTTC
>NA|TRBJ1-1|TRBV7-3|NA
CASSGTGTGEAFF
TGTGCCAGCAGCGGTACAGGGACGGGTGAAGCTTTCTTT
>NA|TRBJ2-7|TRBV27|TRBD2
CASSLETSGSGEQYF
TGTGCCAGCAGTTTAGAGACTAGCGGGAGCGGTGAGCAGTACTTC
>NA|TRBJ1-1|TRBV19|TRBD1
CASSIRGDTEAFF
TGTGCCAGTAGTATCAGGGGGGACACTGAAGCTTTCTTT
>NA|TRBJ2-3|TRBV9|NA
CASSVDWGRTQYF
TGTGCCAGCAGCGTAGATTGGGGGAGGACGCAGTATTTT
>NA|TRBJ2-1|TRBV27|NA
CASSFSGDYNEQFF
TGTGCCAGCAGTTTTTCGGGAGATTACAATGAGCAGTTCTTC
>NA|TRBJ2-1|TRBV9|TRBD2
CASSVALAGNEQFF
TGTGCCAGCAGCGTAGCGCTAGCGGGTAATGAGCAGTTCTTC
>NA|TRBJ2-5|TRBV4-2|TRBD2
CASSHAAPSGSTGETQYF
TGTGCCAGCAGCCATGCTGCTCCTAGCGGGAGTACAGGAGAGACCCAGTACTTC
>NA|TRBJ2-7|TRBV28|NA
CASSKGGKGDEQYF
TGTGCCAGCAGTAAAGGGGGAAAAGGCGACGAGCAGTACTTC
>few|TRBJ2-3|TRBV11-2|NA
CASSQGAFSTDTQYF
TGTGCCAGCAGCCAAGGGGCGTTCAGCACAGATACGCAGTATTTT
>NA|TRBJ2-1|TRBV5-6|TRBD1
CASSPDRGATRLHEQFF
TGTGCCAGCAGTCCTGACAGGGGGGCTACGCGACTCCATGAGCAGTTCTTC
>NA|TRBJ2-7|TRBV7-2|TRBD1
CASSGQLGGPYEQYF
TGTGCCAGCAGCGGTCAACTAGGGGGCCCCTACGAGCAGTACTTC